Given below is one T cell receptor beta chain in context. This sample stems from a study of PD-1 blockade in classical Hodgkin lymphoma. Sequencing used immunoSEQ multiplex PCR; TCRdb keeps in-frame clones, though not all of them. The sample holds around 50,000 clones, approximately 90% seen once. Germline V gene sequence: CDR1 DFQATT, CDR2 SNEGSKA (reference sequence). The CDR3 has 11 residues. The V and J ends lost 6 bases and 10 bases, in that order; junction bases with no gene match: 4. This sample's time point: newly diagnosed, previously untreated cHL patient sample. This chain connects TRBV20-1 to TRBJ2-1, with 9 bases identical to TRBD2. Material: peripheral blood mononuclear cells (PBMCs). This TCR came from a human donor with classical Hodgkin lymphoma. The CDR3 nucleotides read TGCAGTGCCCCCCTAGCGGGAGAGCAGTTCTTC. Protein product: CSAPLAGEQFF.